This T cell receptor beta chain was recorded in a study of early stage breast cancer tumors. Whole-study context: Among roughly 12 ER+/PR+/HER2- tumors, eight were ductal, four lobular. Average read coverage per sample was 7.5 to 10-fold.

Only in-frame clones appear in the TCRdb table, and some are missing; sequencing was by immunoSEQ multiplex PCR. The table lists about 31,000 clones, approximately 70% of them singletons, with roughly 4.5% in the top ten. CDR1 SEHNR and CDR2 FQNEAQ come from the germline V gene (reference sequence). V dropped 1 base and J dropped 5; count of bases not matched to a gene: 7. There are 16 residues in the CDR3. The chain has TRBV7-9 and TRBJ2-1, with 8 bases that match TRBD2. The TCR was taken from a person aged 40 to 49 with breast cancer. Sequencing was carried out using blood. This chain's CDR3 is CASSLGGSGMNNEQFF. The CDR3 nucleotides are TGTGCCAGCAGCTTAGGAGGTAGCGGGATGAACAATGAGCAGTTCTTC.